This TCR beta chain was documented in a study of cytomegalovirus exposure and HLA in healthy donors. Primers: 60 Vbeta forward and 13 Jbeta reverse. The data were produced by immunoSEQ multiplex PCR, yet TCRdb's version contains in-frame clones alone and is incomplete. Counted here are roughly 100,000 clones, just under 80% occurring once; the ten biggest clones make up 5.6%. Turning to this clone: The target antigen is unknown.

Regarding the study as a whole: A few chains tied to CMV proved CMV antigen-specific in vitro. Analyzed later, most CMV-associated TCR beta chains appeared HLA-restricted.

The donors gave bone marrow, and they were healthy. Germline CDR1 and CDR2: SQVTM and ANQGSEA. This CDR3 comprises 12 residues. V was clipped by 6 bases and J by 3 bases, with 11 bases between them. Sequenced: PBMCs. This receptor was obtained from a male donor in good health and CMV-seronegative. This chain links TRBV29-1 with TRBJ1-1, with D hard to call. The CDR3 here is CSVRGVHTEAFF. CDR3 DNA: TGCAGCGTCCGGGGTGTGCACACTGAAGCTTTCTTT.